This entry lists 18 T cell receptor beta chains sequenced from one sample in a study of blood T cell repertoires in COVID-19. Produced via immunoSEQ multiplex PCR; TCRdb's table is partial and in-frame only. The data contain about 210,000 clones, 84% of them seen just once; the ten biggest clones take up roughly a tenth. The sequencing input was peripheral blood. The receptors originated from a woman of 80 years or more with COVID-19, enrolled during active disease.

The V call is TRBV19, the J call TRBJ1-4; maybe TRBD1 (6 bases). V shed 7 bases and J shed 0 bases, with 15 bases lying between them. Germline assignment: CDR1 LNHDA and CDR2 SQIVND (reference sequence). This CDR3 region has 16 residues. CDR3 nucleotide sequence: TGTGCCAGTAATCCACAGGGAGTTGCAACTAATGAAAAACTGTTTTTT. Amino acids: CASNPQGVATNEKLFF. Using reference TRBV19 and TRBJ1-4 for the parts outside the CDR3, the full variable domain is DGGITQSPKYLFRKEGQNVTLSCEQNLNHDAMYWYRQDPGQGLRLIYYSQIVNDFQKGDIAEGYSVSREKKESFPLTVTSAQKNPTAFYLCASNPQGVATNEKLFFGSGTQLSVL.

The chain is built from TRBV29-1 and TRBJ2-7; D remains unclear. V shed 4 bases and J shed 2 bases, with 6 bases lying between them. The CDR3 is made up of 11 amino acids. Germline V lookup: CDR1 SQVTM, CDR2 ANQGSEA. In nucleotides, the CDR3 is TGCAGCGTTGCCCAAACCTACGAGCAGTACTTC. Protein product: CSVAQTYEQYF.

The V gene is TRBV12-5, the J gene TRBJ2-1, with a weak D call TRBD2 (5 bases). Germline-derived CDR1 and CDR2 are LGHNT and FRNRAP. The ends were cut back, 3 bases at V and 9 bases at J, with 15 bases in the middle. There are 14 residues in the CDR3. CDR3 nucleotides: TGTGCTAGTGGTTTAGGTCTAGCCCTGGGTGAGCAGTTCTTC. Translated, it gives CASGLGLALGEQFF.

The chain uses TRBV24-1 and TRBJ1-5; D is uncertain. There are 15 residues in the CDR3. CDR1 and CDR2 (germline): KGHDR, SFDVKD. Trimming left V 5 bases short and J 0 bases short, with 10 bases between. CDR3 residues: CATSAGGISNQPQHF. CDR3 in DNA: TGTGCCACCAGTGCCGGAGGGATTAGCAATCAGCCCCAGCATTTT.

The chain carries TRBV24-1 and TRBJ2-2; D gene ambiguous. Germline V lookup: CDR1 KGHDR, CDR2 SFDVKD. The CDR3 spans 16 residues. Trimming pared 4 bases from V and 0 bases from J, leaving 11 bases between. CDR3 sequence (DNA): TGTGCCACCAGTGACCCGGTTCATTCGAACACCGGGGAGCTGTTTTTT. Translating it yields CATSDPVHSNTGELFF.

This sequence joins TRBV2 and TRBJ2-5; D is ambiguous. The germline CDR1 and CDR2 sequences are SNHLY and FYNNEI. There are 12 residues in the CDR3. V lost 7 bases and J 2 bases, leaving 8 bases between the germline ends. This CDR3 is CASKRPQETQYF. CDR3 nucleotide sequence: TGTGCCAGCAAGCGCCCTCAAGAGACCCAGTACTTC.

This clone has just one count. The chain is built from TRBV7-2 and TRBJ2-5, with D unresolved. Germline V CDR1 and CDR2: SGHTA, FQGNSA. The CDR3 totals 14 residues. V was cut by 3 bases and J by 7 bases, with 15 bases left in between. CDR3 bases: TGTGCCAGCAGCTTTGGAACAGCTGTCCCGACCCAGTACTTC. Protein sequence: CASSFGTAVPTQYF.

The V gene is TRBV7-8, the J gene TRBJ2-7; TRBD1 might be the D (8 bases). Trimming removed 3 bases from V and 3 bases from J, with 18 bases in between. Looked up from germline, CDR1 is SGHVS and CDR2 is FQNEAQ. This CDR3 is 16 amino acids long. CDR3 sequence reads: CASSLGGETGVYEQYF. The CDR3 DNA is TGTGCCAGCAGCTTGGGGGGGGAGACAGGGGTCTACGAGCAGTACTTC.

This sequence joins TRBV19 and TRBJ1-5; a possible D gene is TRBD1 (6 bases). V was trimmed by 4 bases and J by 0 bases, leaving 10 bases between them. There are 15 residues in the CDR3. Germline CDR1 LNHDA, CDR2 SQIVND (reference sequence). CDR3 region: CASSTQQGSNQPQHF. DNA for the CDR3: TGTGCCAGTAGTACTCAACAGGGTAGCAATCAGCCCCAGCATTTT.

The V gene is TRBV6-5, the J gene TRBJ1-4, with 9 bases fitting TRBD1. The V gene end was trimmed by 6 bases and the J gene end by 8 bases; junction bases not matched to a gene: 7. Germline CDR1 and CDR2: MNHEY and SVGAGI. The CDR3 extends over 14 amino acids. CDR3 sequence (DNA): TGTGCCAGCAGCACGACAGGGGGAGACGAAAAACTGTTTTTT. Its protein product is CASSTTGGDEKLFF.

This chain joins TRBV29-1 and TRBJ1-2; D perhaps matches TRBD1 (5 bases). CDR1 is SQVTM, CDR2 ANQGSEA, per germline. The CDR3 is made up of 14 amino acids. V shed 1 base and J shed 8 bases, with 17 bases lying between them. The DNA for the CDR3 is TGCAGCGTTGAAGGATCCCAAGGGGTTAGCGGCTACACCTTC. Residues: CSVEGSQGVSGYTF.

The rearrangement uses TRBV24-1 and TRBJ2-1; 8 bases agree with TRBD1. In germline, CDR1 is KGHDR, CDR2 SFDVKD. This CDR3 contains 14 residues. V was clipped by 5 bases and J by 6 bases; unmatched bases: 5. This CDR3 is CATSAPDRGNEQFF. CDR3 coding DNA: TGTGCCACCAGTGCCCCCGACAGGGGCAATGAGCAGTTCTTC.

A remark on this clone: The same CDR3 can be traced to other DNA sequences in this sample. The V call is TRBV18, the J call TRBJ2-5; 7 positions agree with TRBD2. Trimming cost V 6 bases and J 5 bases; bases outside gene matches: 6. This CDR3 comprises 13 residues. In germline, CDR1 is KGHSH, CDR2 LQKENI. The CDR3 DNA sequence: TGTGCCAGCTCTCCAGGACTAGGGGAGACCCAGTACTTC. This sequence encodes CASSPGLGETQYF.

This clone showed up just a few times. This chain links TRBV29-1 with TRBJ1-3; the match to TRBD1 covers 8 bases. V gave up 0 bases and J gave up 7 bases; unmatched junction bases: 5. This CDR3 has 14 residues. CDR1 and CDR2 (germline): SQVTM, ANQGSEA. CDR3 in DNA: TGCAGCGTTGAAGACGGACAGGGACGGAACACCATATATTTT. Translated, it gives CSVEDGQGRNTIYF.

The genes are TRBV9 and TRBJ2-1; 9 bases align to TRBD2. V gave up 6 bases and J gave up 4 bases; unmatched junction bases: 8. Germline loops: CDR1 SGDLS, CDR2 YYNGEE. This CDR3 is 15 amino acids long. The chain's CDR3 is CASTLGLAGYNEQFF. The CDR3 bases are TGTGCCAGCACCCTAGGGCTAGCGGGGTACAATGAGCAGTTCTTC.

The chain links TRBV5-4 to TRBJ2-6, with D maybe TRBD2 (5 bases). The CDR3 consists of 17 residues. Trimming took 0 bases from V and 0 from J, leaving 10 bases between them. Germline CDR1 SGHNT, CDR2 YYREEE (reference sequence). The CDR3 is CASSLGQTTSGANVLTF. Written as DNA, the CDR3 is TGTGCCAGCAGCTTGGGGCAGACTACCTCTGGGGCCAACGTCCTGACTTTC.

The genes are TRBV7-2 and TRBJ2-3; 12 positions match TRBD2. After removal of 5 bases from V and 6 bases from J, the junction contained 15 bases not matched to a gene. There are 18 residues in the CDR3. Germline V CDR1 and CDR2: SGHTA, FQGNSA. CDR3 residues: CASSRESTSGGQGDTQYF. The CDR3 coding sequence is TGTGCCAGCAGCAGAGAGTCGACTAGCGGGGGTCAAGGCGATACGCAGTATTTT.

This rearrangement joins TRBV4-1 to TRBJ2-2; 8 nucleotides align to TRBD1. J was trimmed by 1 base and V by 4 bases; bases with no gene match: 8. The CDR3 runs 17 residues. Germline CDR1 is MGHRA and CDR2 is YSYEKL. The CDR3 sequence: CASSREGQGRNTGELFF. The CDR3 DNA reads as TGCGCCAGCAGCCGAGAAGGACAGGGACGGAACACCGGGGAGCTGTTTTTT.